This T cell receptor beta chain was profiled in a study of identical twins (dated by TCRdb to about 2016). Broadly, across the study: The study deep-sequenced TCR alpha and beta repertoires from monozygotic twins, unrelated adults of various ages and cord blood to test whether fetal clonotypes persist. Replicate twin experiments were performed at different times using different library preparation protocols to rule out contamination.

Only healthy Caucasian donors were included. Three pairs of female monozygotic twins, all aged 18 to 29 years, made up the twin cohort. The RNA used for TCR libraries was isolated from peripheral blood mononuclear cells. Library prep was done by 5' RACE. These reads were obtained on an Illumina HiSeq 2000. Template switching introduced a universal primer binding site; the final cDNA contained a unique molecular identifier, enabling accurate counting of TCR cDNA molecules. First-strand cDNA for TCR alpha and beta chains was synthesized from specific primers in the conserved constant-segment region. To control for contamination, each cDNA library was double barcoded with a SMART-Mk sample barcode plus Illumina barcodes. TruSeq adapter sequences, together with Illumina sample barcodes, were added in two successive PCR steps. The TCR alpha and beta cDNA libraries were sequenced on the Illumina HiSeq platform using custom primers. In the authors' own workflow: Unique molecular identifiers were extracted from raw reads with MiGEC, and CDR3 positions were determined with MiXCR. For each individual, recombination models were inferred using an EM algorithm with the repgenHMM and IGoR tools. The analysis of shared clonotypes was done with the tcR package in R, with sharing normalized by the product of cloneset sizes. To study raw recombination without the effects of thymic and clonal selection, out-of-frame nonproductive sequences were analyzed. TCRdb redid the processing of the public reads, applying fastp at Q25 and MiXCR, and retained in-frame beta chains. A single entry per CDR3 protein holds the most common genes and DNA from its merged rows. V and J calls and clone size were set by TCRdb, not the authors. The sample table lists hundreds of thousands of distinct CDR3 sequences, 21% of them with a count of one. The leading ten clones occupy about 4.3% of the sample.

The CDR3 holds 13 amino acids from the cysteine to the phenylalanine. The only DNA kept is the CDR3, 39 bases in frame from the first base. The germline V gene gives CDR1 as SQVTM and CDR2 as ANQGSEA. V loses 8 bases of germline sequence and J loses 4 bases, and the interval between the two ends is 15 bases. The paper as a whole reports these results and caveats: Excess twin sharing in beta out-of-frame sequences was weaker because fewer shared sequences lowered the signal-to-noise ratio. Zero-insertion analyses could be partly confounded by invariant T cells such as MAIT and iNKT, although diverse VJ usage argued against such confounding for most clonotypes. Abundant cord blood beta clonotypes had fewer insertions, young adult naive repertoires showed a similar but weaker trend, and memory repertoires showed no such trend. Because the same donors could not be followed over many years, the conclusions relied on cross-sectional statistical analysis. Compared with coincidental sharing between unrelated individuals, out-of-frame TCR alpha sequences shared between twins had an excess of sequences with low generation probability. Out-of-frame TCR alpha sharing in monozygotic twins was systematically underestimated by recombination models, whereas sharing between unrelated individuals was in agreement with the recombination models.

This clonotype was found a few times. What this receptor recognizes is not known. Per-base qualities were not stored, and no clone one base away is much larger. The same sample was also studied in work on T cells expressing NK-cell markers. That second publication adds: TCR beta-chain repertoires were profiled in sorted CD3+CD56+NKG2C+, CD3+CD56+NKG2C- and CD3+CD56-NKG2C+ T-cell subsets from eight donors. Most of the eight sequenced donors were HCMV-seropositive and one was HCMV-seronegative. To restrict sorting to alphabetaTCR-expressing T cells, an anti-gammadeltaTCR antibody was added in several experiments. For six donors, the dominant CD3+CD56+NKG2C+ clonotypes were among the top 10 CD8+ clonotypes and accounted for about 1.0-8% of CD8+ T cells. Those dominant clonotypes were again the most abundant among CD3+CD56-NKG2C+ cells in a few donors, at about 25-60.1%. Whether the expanded NKG2C-expressing T cell clones were specific for HCMV antigens remained unclear. Randomly selected healthy volunteers, three men and five women, were used as the eight sequenced donors. A commercial ELISA kit detecting HCMV-specific IgG in serum was used to determine HCMV serostatus. Bulk peripheral blood T-cell repertoires were additionally sequenced from unsorted PBMC for roughly six donors. Reads were demultiplexed and grouped by UMI with MIGEC, and clonotypes were assembled and quantified with MiTCR. To exclude erroneous sequences, only TCR cDNA sequences supported by at least two reads were retained. The tcR package was used for downstream repertoire analysis, with clonotypes matched between fractions based on CDR3 nucleotide sequence plus V segment. VDJmatch was used to annotate antigen specificity against VDJdb, with one amino acid substitution in CDR3 allowed.

This receptor chain uses TRBV29-1 and TRBJ2-1; TRBD2 is possibly the D segment (5 matching bases). The TCR comes from a woman aged 18-29 years in good health. The sequencing input was PBMCs. The CDR3 reads as follows: CSTAGVGYNEQFF. The nucleotide sequence reads TGCAGCACAGCCGGGGTAGGTTACAATGAGCAGTTCTTC.